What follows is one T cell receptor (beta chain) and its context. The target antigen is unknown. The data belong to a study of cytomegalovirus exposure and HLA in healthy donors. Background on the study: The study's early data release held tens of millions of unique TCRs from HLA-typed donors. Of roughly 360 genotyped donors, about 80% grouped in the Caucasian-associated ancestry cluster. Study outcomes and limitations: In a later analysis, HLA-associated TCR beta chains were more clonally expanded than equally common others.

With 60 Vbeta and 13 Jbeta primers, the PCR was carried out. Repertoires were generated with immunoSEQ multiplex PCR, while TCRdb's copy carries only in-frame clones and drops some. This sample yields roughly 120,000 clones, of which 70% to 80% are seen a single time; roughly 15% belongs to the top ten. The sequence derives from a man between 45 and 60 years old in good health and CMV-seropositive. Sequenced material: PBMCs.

CDR3 sequence (DNA): TGTGCCAGCAGTTGGGGAGGCGAGCAGTTCTTC. It is translated as CASSWGGEQFF. This chain joins TRBV6-6 and TRBJ2-1; perhaps TRBD2 as D (6 bases). This CDR3 comprises 11 residues. Germline V gene lookup returns CDR1 MNHNY and CDR2 SVGAGI (reference sequence). The V and J ends lost 4 bases and 10 bases respectively, with 8 bases between them.